This entry lists 18 T cell receptor beta chains sequenced from one sample in a study of vaccination and CD4 T cells after COVID-19. Treatment described: approximately 9-day PBMC culture with coronavirus spike peptide pools or control peptides (ViraFEST assay). At the Johns Hopkins FTIC core, DNA taken from cultured CD4+ T cells was sequenced by way of the Oncomine TCR Beta short-read assay. TCRdb reprocessed the PCR reads via MiXCR and lists one record per CDR3 protein. The sample holds under 20,000 distinct CDR3 sequences, about 32% seen once. These receptors are not linked to any known antigen. The sequenced sample consisted of cultured CD4+ T cells from blood. All receptors derive from a human donor with COVID-19.

This clonotype was detected a few times. V and J are TRBV2 and TRBJ1-2; weak D call: TRBD1 (5 bases). The germline V gene encodes CDR1 SNHLY and CDR2 FYNNEI. The length of the CDR3 is 15 residues. The ends were cut back, 2 bases at V and 2 bases at J, with 12 bases in the middle. CDR3 amino acids: CASSESGGSNYGYTF. CDR3 coding DNA: TGTGCCAGCAGTGAATCGGGGGGAAGCAACTATGGCTACACCTTC.

The chain combines TRBV20-1 with TRBJ2-3; weak D call: TRBD2 (5 bases). The CDR3 contains 12 residues. Deletions cut 2 bases from V and 10 bases from J, with 13 bases between. CDR1 DFQATT and CDR2 SNEGSKA come from the germline V gene (reference sequence). CDR3 sequence: CSARSGRGPQYF. The CDR3 DNA sequence: TGCAGTGCTAGATCAGGCCGGGGTCCGCAGTATTTT.

This clonotype was picked up a small number of times. The V gene is TRBV7-2, the J gene TRBJ1-1; the match to TRBD1 covers 7 bases. CDR1 is SGHTA, CDR2 FQGNSA, per germline. V was pared by 4 bases and J by 6 bases, with 8 bases of the junction left unmatched. The CDR3 extends over 14 amino acids. The CDR3: CASSSRQGKSEAFF. CDR3 coding DNA: TGTGCCAGCAGCTCTAGACAGGGAAAATCTGAAGCTTTCTTT.

V is TRBV11-2 and J is TRBJ2-3; the D gene is possibly TRBD2 (5 bases). Germline V gives CDR1 SGHAT, CDR2 FQNNGV. This CDR3 region has 15 residues. V was trimmed by 0 bases and J by 6 bases, leaving 13 bases between them. In DNA form, the CDR3 reads TGTGCCAGCAGCTTAGACGATACTAGGCCCGATACGCAGTATTTT. It yields the protein CASSLDDTRPDTQYF. Supplemented by reference TRBV11-2 and TRBJ2-3, the full variable domain reads EAGVAQSPRYKIIEKRQSVAFWCNPISGHATLYWYQQILGQGPKLLIQFQNNGVVDDSQLPKDRFSAERLKGVDSTLKIQPAKLEDSAVYLCASSLDDTRPDTQYFGPGTRLTVL.

The gene calls are TRBV24-1 and TRBJ2-2, with D unresolved. This CDR3 region has 16 residues. CDR1 KGHDR and CDR2 SFDVKD come from the germline V gene. V lost 5 bases and J lost 4, with 16 bases in between. DNA of the CDR3: TGTGCCACCAGTGGGCCGCAAATTCCAGCCACCGGGGAGCTGTTTTTT. It yields the protein CATSGPQIPATGELFF.

The J gene is TRBJ1-5, the V gene TRBV19, with 9 bases matching TRBD1. Germline trimming cut 7 bases from V and 6 bases from J; bases unmatched to any gene: 7. The CDR3 runs to 14 residues. The germline V gene has CDR1 LNHDA and CDR2 SQIVND (reference sequence). CDR3: CASTKQGAPQPQHF. The CDR3 nucleotides read TGTGCCAGTACCAAACAGGGGGCACCTCAGCCCCAGCATTTT.

This clonotype has more than one count but fewer than ten. The rearrangement joins TRBV27 to TRBJ1-4; D gene ambiguous. The V end was cut by 0 bases, the J end by 3 bases, with 17 bases between. CDR1 is MNHEY, CDR2 SMNVEV, per germline (reference sequence). This CDR3 contains 18 residues. CDR3 DNA sequence: TGTGCCAGCAGTTTATCCCGAAGCCGGAGGGCGGCTAATGAAAAACTGTTTTTT. Protein: CASSLSRSRRAANEKLFF. Looking up the rest from reference TRBV27 and TRBJ1-4 gives the full variable domain: EAQVTQNPRYLITVTGKKLTVTCSQNMNHEYMSWYRQDPGLGLRQIYYSMNVEVTDKGDVPEGYKVSRKEKRNFPLILESPSPNQTSLYFCASSLSRSRRAANEKLFFGSGTQLSVL.

The rearrangement links TRBV4-2 to TRBJ2-3, with 9 bases fitting TRBD2. The CDR3 is 16 amino acids. V shed 3 bases, J shed 6 bases, and the junction held 10 bases outside the gene matches. The germline gives CDR1 LGHNA, CDR2 YNFKEQ. CDR3 coding DNA: TGTGCCAGCAGCCACAGGCGGGGGGGCGGATTGGATACGCAGTATTTT. It encodes CASSHRRGGGLDTQYF.

This clonotype was seen a few times. J is TRBJ2-1 and V is TRBV6-2 or TRBV6-3; 7 bases line up with TRBD2. V lost 4 bases to trimming and J lost 0 bases; unmatched junction nucleotides: 6. The CDR3 length is 16 residues. Germline V gene sequence: CDR1 MNHEY, CDR2 SVGEGT. The CDR3 loop is CASSSLAVSSYNEQFF. The CDR3 coding sequence is TGTGCCAGCAGTTCTCTAGCGGTAAGCTCCTACAATGAGCAGTTCTTC.

This clonotype is categorized as medium-sized. V usage is TRBV25-1 and J usage is TRBJ1-5; D call uncertain. The CDR3 has 15 amino acids. Between the trimmed V and J ends, which lost 1 base and 3 bases, there was a span of 10 bases. Germline-derived CDR1 and CDR2 are MGHDK and SYGVNS. CDR3 sequence (DNA): TGTGCCAGCAGTGAATCGGGCCAGCCCAATCAGCCCCAGCATTTT. Protein sequence: CASSESGQPNQPQHF.

The J gene is TRBJ1-5, the V gene TRBV18; a weak D match, TRBD1 (6 bases). Trimming took 4 bases from V and 2 from J, leaving 15 bases between them. Germline V gives CDR1 KGHSH, CDR2 LQKENI. This CDR3 comprises 16 residues. The chain's CDR3 is CASSLSARGGNQPQHF. CDR3 DNA sequence: TGTGCCAGCTCACTGTCTGCCAGGGGTGGCAATCAGCCCCAGCATTTT.

This chain connects TRBV18 to TRBJ2-3; 10 positions agree with TRBD2. The CDR3 contains 17 residues. The V gene end was trimmed by 3 bases and the J gene end by 0 bases; junction bases not matched to a gene: 6. CDR1 and CDR2 (germline): KGHSH, LQKENI. The CDR3 nucleotides are TGTGCCAGCTCACCCCTTCTAGCGGGGGATAGCACAGATACGCAGTATTTT. Translated: CASSPLLAGDSTDTQYF.

V is TRBV19 and J is TRBJ1-3; D possibly corresponds to TRBD1 (5 bases). Trimming took off 1 base at V and 0 bases at J, with 13 bases between the two ends. The germline V gene encodes CDR1 LNHDA and CDR2 SQIVND (reference sequence). CDR3 length equals 17 residues. The CDR3 nucleotides are TGTGCCAGTAGTATAGGTCCGGGACGTAGCTCTGGAAACACCATATATTTT. This encodes CASSIGPGRSSGNTIYF.

The chain carries TRBV7-2 and TRBJ1-5, with D perhaps TRBD1 (6 bases). V lost 1 base and J lost 2, with 12 bases in between. CDR1 is SGHTA and CDR2 is FQGNSA in the germline V gene. The CDR3 runs 16 residues. CDR3 loop: CASSLDSGAGNQPQHF. CDR3 bases: TGTGCCAGCAGCTTAGATTCAGGGGCCGGCAATCAGCCCCAGCATTTT.

The J gene is TRBJ2-3, the V gene TRBV7-2, with 13 bases matching TRBD2. The CDR3 has 16 amino acids. Germline trimming cut 6 bases from V and 5 bases from J; bases unmatched to any gene: 8. CDR1 and CDR2 from the germline V gene are SGHTA and FQGNSA. The CDR3 nucleotides are TGTGCCAGCAGTTTGACTAGCGGGGGGAGTGTAGATACGCAGTATTTT. Protein: CASSLTSGGSVDTQYF.

This clonotype has a handful of counts. The CDR3 loop reads CASGLGRGVGETQYF. The CDR3 bases are TGTGCTAGTGGTTTGGGTCGGGGGGTCGGAGAGACCCAGTACTTC. This sequence joins TRBV12-5 and TRBJ2-5; 7 bases line up with TRBD2. CDR1 and CDR2 (germline): LGHNT, FRNRAP. The J segment lost 4 bases and the V segment lost 1 base, leaving 6 bases of the junction unmatched. The CDR3 totals 15 residues.

The chain uses TRBV5-3 and TRBJ2-3; 12 positions agree with TRBD2. TRBV5-3 is an ORF for which the function is uncertain. The V and J ends lost 10 bases and 2 bases, in that order; junction bases with no gene match: 11. This CDR3 has 16 amino acids. This CDR3 reads CAGAAGTSGYTDTQYF. CDR3 sequence (DNA): TGTGCCGGTGCGGCGGGGACTAGCGGGTACACAGATACGCAGTATTTT.

This clonotype was counted only a few times. The V and J genes are TRBV24-1 and TRBJ1-2; 8 bases are a match to TRBD1. CDR1 and CDR2 from the germline V gene are KGHDR and SFDVKD. The junction had 14 bases not matched to a gene; V was cut back by 3 bases and J by 6 bases. The CDR3 contains 17 residues. DNA for the CDR3: TGTGCCACCAGTGATGGGCCAAGGACAGGGAAGAATCATGGCTACACCTTC. Its protein is CATSDGPRTGKNHGYTF.